This T cell receptor (beta chain) was recorded in a study of T cell responses to AZD1222 COVID-19 vaccine. General study results and limits: Possibly, clonal diversity was underestimated; donors were largely white British and included more females. AZD1222 recipients seropositive at baseline numbered only six. The breadth and depth of Spike-specific TCRs increased once two AZD1222 doses had been given.

The CDR3 spans 15 residues. V dropped 11 bases and J dropped 0 bases, with 14 bases sitting between them. CDR1 and CDR2 (germline): MGHDK, SYGVNS. To note about this clone: The target antigen is unknown.

TCRdb's table, derived via immunoSEQ multiplex PCR, lists solely in-frame clones and lacks some. The data hold 70,000 or so clones, with more than 65% observed a single time. This rearrangement joins TRBV25-1 to TRBJ1-6, with unresolved D. Source: peripheral blood, taken on day 0 of MenACWY control vaccination. This receptor was identified in an adult in good health. CDR3 nucleotides: TGTGCCGGGTTTGTTGGGGTCTCCTATAATTCACCCCTCCACTTT. Translating it yields CAGFVGVSYNSPLHF.